The present entry profiles one T cell receptor (beta chain) with its context. Antigen specificity is unknown. This entry is derived from a study of T cells in localized non-small cell lung cancer. Study-level findings and limits: Out of the top 100 tumor clones, a median 57 were seen in adjacent lung. There was higher T cell clonality in uninvolved adjacent lung than in tumor, and it was highest there.

The CDR3 extends over 12 amino acids. The V and J ends lost 0 bases and 9 bases respectively, with 7 bases between them. Germline values: CDR1 SGDLS, CDR2 YYNGEE. The repertoire was sequenced with immunoSEQ multiplex PCR; TCRdb's copy has only in-frame clones and lacks some. The sample has 23,000 or so clones, approximately 89% seen once. V gene TRBV9 combines with J gene TRBJ2-1; unclear D gene. The specimen was peripheral blood mononuclear cells, collected before any cancer treatment. The sequence came from a woman aged 40-69 years with stage III lung adenocarcinoma. The CDR3 DNA reads as TGTGCCAGCAGCGTAGAGTCCGGTGAGCAGTTCTTC. Translation: CASSVESGEQFF.